The next 21 T cell receptor beta chains were all read from a single sample in a study of blood T cell repertoires in COVID-19. Profiling relied on immunoSEQ multiplex PCR, and the TCRdb table lists in-frame clones only, not all of them. The sample has some 350,000 clones; approximately 86% are singletons. The sample was peripheral blood. These TCRs come from a human donor in a cohort sampled during active COVID-19.

This chain uses TRBV5-6 with TRBJ2-6; D not certain. The CDR3 length is 13 residues. Deletions cut 0 bases from V and 9 bases from J, with 7 bases between. Germline-derived CDR1 and CDR2 are SGHDT and YYEEEE. CDR3 in DNA: TGTGCCAGCAGCTTGGTTGGCTTCAACGTCCTGACTTTC. It encodes CASSLVGFNVLTF.

The chain links TRBV2 to TRBJ2-5, with D uncertain. V gave up 7 bases and J gave up 2 bases, with 11 bases separating them. The CDR3 sequence is 13 residues long. Germline CDR1 and CDR2: SNHLY and FYNNEI. CDR3 sequence (DNA): TGTGCCAGCAAGAACAGCCAACAAGAGACCCAGTACTTC. It translates to CASKNSQQETQYF.

CDR3 loop: CASSLVERTEAFF. The CDR3 DNA reads as TGCGCCAGCAGCTTGGTCGAGAGAACTGAAGCTTTCTTT. This chain links TRBV5-1 with TRBJ1-1; D not certain. CDR1 SGHRS and CDR2 YFSETQ come from the germline V gene. V lost 0 bases and J lost 5, with 8 bases in between. CDR3 size: 13 residues.

DNA for the CDR3: TGTGCCAGCAGCTTGGTACGGTACGAGCAGTACTTC. Protein product: CASSLVRYEQYF. The chain recombines TRBV5-8 with TRBJ2-7; no clear D gene. Trimming cost V 0 bases and J 4 bases, with 5 bases left between them. CDR1 SGHTS and CDR2 YDEGEE come from the germline V gene. The CDR3 spans 12 residues.

The chain joins TRBV5-4 to TRBJ2-5; 8 bases match TRBD1. CDR1 and CDR2 from the germline V gene are SGHNT and YYREEE (reference sequence). This CDR3 is 16 amino acids long. Trimming removed 0 bases from V and 1 base from J; junction bases left unmatched: 5. This CDR3 reads CASSLARGRTQETQYF. The CDR3 DNA is TGTGCCAGCAGCTTGGCCAGGGGGCGGACCCAAGAGACCCAGTACTTC.

This clone is a singleton in its sample. The chain recombines TRBV29-1 with TRBJ2-7; 11 bases map to TRBD1. CDR1 and CDR2 from the germline V gene are SQVTM and ANQGSEA. The V segment lost 5 bases and the J segment 2 bases; nucleotides outside the gene matches: 5. This CDR3 comprises 14 residues. DNA of the CDR3: TGCAGCGTTCGGGGGACAGGGGGACCCTACGAGCAGTACTTC. Its translation is CSVRGTGGPYEQYF.

The DNA of the CDR3 is TGTGCCAGCTCACCGAGGACTGGGCGGGGGGACCCCTACGAGCAGTACTTC. Translated: CASSPRTGRGDPYEQYF. The genes are TRBV18 and TRBJ2-7; TRBD2 agrees at 8 bases. Germline assignment: CDR1 KGHSH and CDR2 LQKENI. Unmatched junction bases numbered 12, after V lost 3 bases and J lost 2 bases. CDR3 size: 17 residues.

This chain connects TRBV5-1 to TRBJ2-3; 16 bases map to TRBD2. CDR3 size: 19 residues. Per germline, CDR1 SGHRS and CDR2 YFSETQ. J was trimmed by 1 base and V by 0 bases; bases with no gene match: 5. CDR3 DNA: TGCGCCAGCAGCTTGGCCTCCGGGACTAGCGGGGGGGGCACAGATACGCAGTATTTT. Protein: CASSLASGTSGGGTDTQYF.

This clone has a single count. V and J are TRBV7-2 and TRBJ1-2, with 9 bases aligning to TRBD1. This CDR3 spans 19 amino acids. Per the germline V gene, CDR1 is SGHTA and CDR2 is FQGNSA. Unmatched junction bases numbered 18, after V lost 1 base and J lost 6 bases. The CDR3 nucleotides read TGTGCCAGCAGCTTAGAAAGTTTGGGGACAGGGTTCTTTTTCGATGGCTACACCTTC. Its protein product is CASSLESLGTGFFFDGYTF.

The V call is TRBV2, the J call TRBJ1-5, with D possibly TRBD1 on 5 matching bases. This CDR3 region has 13 residues. Per the germline V gene, CDR1 is SNHLY and CDR2 is FYNNEI. V was pared by 8 bases and J by 4 bases, with 12 bases between. The DNA for the CDR3 is TGTGCCAGCGAACAGGAACTAAATCAGCCCCAGCATTTT. It specifies CASEQELNQPQHF. Looking up the rest from reference TRBV2 and TRBJ1-5 gives the full variable domain: EPEVTQTPSHQVTQMGQEVILRCVPISNHLYFYWYRQILGQKVEFLVSFYNNEISEKSEIFDDQFSVERPDGSNFTLKIRSTKLEDSAMYFCASEQELNQPQHFGDGTRLSIL.

This chain joins TRBV6-5 and TRBJ1-1, with D maybe TRBD1 (6 bases). Germline assignment: CDR1 MNHEY and CDR2 SVGAGI. CDR3 length: 14 residues. The germline V and J ends were trimmed by 4 bases and 6 bases, with 15 bases remaining between them. The CDR3 is CASSSPGVFAEAFF. CDR3 bases: TGTGCCAGCAGTTCTCCAGGGGTTTTCGCTGAAGCTTTCTTT.

This clone is a singleton in its sample. The CDR3: CAILNRDKQNIQYF. Written as DNA, the CDR3 is TGTGCCATCCTAAACCGGGACAAACAAAACATTCAGTACTTC. The rearrangement links TRBV2 to TRBJ2-4; D is possibly TRBD1 (6 bases). The germline V gene encodes CDR1 SNHLY and CDR2 FYNNEI. The CDR3 runs to 14 residues. V dropped 10 bases and J dropped 5 bases, with 18 bases sitting between them.

V and J are TRBV30 and TRBJ2-1, with a weak D call TRBD2 (6 bases). Germline-derived CDR1 and CDR2 are GTSNPN and SVGIG (reference sequence). This CDR3 comprises 15 residues. Trimming removed 0 bases at V and 5 bases at J, with 14 bases between. The CDR3 sequence is CAWSVHRGIDNEQFF. CDR3 DNA: TGTGCCTGGAGTGTACACCGCGGGATCGACAATGAGCAGTTCTTC. Supplemented by reference TRBV30 and TRBJ2-1, the full variable domain reads SQTIHQWPATLVQPVGSPLSLECTVEGTSNPNLYWYRQAAGRGLQLLFYSVGIGQISSEVPQNLSASRPQDRQFILSSKKLLLSDSGFYLCAWSVHRGIDNEQFFGPGTRLTVL.

The V gene is TRBV6-2 or TRBV6-3, the J gene TRBJ2-1, with 12 bases aligning to TRBD2. Germline lookup yields CDR1 MNHEY and CDR2 SVGEGT. V lost 2 bases to trimming and J lost 4 bases; unmatched junction nucleotides: 3. The CDR3 is made up of 16 amino acids. As DNA, the CDR3 is TGTGCCAGCAGTTACCCGGGACTAGCGGGTTACAATGAGCAGTTCTTC. Encoded protein: CASSYPGLAGYNEQFF.

This clone turned up a few times. The chain links TRBV7-8 to TRBJ1-5; a weak D match, TRBD1 (6 bases). V was trimmed by 1 base and J by 4 bases, leaving 17 bases between them. Germline values: CDR1 SGHVS, CDR2 FQNEAQ. CDR3 size: 17 residues. CDR3 DNA sequence: TGTGCCAGCAGCTTAGGACGCAGGGGCCGGATAAATCAGCCCCAGCATTTT. This translates into CASSLGRRGRINQPQHF.

The chain recombines TRBV30 with TRBJ1-2; 7 bases are a match to TRBD1. CDR1 GTSNPN and CDR2 SVGIG come from the germline V gene (reference sequence). V shed 5 bases, J shed 4 bases, and the junction held 10 bases outside the gene matches. The CDR3 has 14 amino acids. CDR3 coding DNA: TGTGCCTGGTTCAACAGGCCAGGGGGCTATGGCTACACCTTC. Protein product: CAWFNRPGGYGYTF.

The chain is built from TRBV5-5 and TRBJ1-4; 8 positions agree with TRBD1. CDR3 length: 15 residues. With 5 bases clipped from V and 0 bases from J, the junction kept 3 bases outside the gene matches. CDR1 and CDR2 from the germline V gene are SGHKS and YYEKEE (reference sequence). The CDR3, as DNA: TGTGCCAGCAGTTCACAGGGGGCAACTAATGAAAAACTGTTTTTT. Translated: CASSSQGATNEKLFF. Based on the CDR3 plus reference TRBV5-5 and TRBJ1-4, the full variable domain is DAGVTQSPTHLIKTRGQQVTLRCSPISGHKSVSWYQQVLGQGPQFIFQYYEKEERGRGNFPDRFSARQFPNYSSELNVNALLLGDSALYLCASSSQGATNEKLFFGSGTQLSVL.

This sequence joins TRBV10-3 and TRBJ2-5; perhaps TRBD2 as D (6 bases). This CDR3 spans 13 amino acids. Germline assignment: CDR1 ENHRY and CDR2 SYGVKD. V lost 11 bases and J 1 base, leaving 14 bases between the germline ends. The CDR3 DNA sequence: TGTGCCGCCGGTGGGGGAGGCCAAGAGACCCAGTACTTC. Its protein is CAAGGGGQETQYF.

The chain combines TRBV3-1 (or the pseudogene TRBV3-2) with TRBJ2-3, with a possible D match to TRBD2 (7 bases). Trimming took 3 bases from V and 6 from J, leaving 25 bases between them. From germline, CDR1 is LGHDT and CDR2 YNNKEL (reference sequence). This CDR3 has 18 residues. The DNA for the CDR3 is TGTGCCAGCAGCCAGTCAGGGGTAGCGGGCTTCCAAACTGATACGCAGTATTTT. Translation gives CASSQSGVAGFQTDTQYF.

The J gene is TRBJ2-1, the V gene TRBV7-2, with 7 bases fitting TRBD2. This CDR3 comprises 15 residues. Germline lookup yields CDR1 SGHTA and CDR2 FQGNSA. Trimming at V came to 1 base and at J to 4 bases, leaving 4 bases not matched to a gene. The CDR3 DNA follows: TGTGCCAGCAGCTTAGGCGGGAGTTTATACAATGAGCAGTTCTTC. Residues: CASSLGGSLYNEQFF.

The CDR3 is CASSPPRLAGAEETQYF. CDR3 DNA sequence: TGCGCCAGCAGCCCCCCCCGACTAGCGGGAGCAGAAGAGACCCAGTACTTC. The rearrangement uses TRBV5-1 and TRBJ2-5; TRBD2 matches 12 bases. The CDR3 totals 17 residues. Unmatched junction bases numbered 10, after V lost 4 bases and J lost 3 bases. CDR1 is SGHRS and CDR2 is YFSETQ in the germline V gene.